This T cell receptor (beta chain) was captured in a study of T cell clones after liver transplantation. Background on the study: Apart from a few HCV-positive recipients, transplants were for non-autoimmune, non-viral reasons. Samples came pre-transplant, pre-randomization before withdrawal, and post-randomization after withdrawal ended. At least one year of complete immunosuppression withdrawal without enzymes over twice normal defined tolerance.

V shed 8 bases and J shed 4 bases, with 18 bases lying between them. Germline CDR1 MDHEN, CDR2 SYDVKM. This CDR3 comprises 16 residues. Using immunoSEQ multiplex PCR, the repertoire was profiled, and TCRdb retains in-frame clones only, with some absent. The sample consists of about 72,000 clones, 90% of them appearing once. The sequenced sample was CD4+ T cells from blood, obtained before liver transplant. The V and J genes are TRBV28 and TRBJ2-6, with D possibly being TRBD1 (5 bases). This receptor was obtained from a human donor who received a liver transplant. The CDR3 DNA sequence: TGTGCCAGCTCGGTAAGGGGCGCGTCCGGGGCCAACGTCCTGACTTTC. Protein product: CASSVRGASGANVLTF.